The 8 T cell receptor beta chains below come from one sample, sequenced in a study of T-cell reconstitution after alpha-beta-depleted transplantation in children. Unique molecular identifiers were used in preparing the TCRbeta library. TCRdb reanalysed the PCR reads using MiXCR and keeps one entry per CDR3 protein. The sample carries approximately 800,000 distinct CDR3 sequences, approximately 15% recorded once. The material sequenced was PBMCs, mostly from graft donor cells, taken 360 days after TCRalphabeta/CD19-depleted stem cell transplant. The receptors originated from a male patient aged 5 to 17 who had a stem cell transplant for acute lymphoblastic leukemia, so the T cells may come from the graft donor.

This sequence joins TRBV24-1 and TRBJ2-3; D possibly corresponds to TRBD1 (6 bases). CDR3 length: 14 amino acids. The V end was cut by 3 bases, the J end by 6 bases, with 12 bases between. Germline V CDR1 and CDR2: KGHDR, SFDVKD. CDR3 region: CATSDHRELDTQYF. CDR3 bases: TGTGCCACCAGTGATCACAGGGAATTGGATACGCAGTATTTT.

This clonotype was counted a few times. The genes are TRBV5-1 and TRBJ2-7; TRBD2 agrees at 7 bases. V trimming: 2 bases; J trimming: 2 bases; junction bases outside the gene matches: 4. The germline V gene encodes CDR1 SGHRS and CDR2 YFSETQ. This CDR3 is 14 amino acids long. The CDR3 DNA is TGCGCCAGCAGCTTTAGGGAGGGGCCCTACGAGCAGTACTTC. Translation gives CASSFREGPYEQYF.

A few counts support this clonotype. For the CDR3, the DNA is TGTGCCAGCAGCTTGACGGGGTGGGGTGGCTACACCTTC. Protein sequence: CASSLTGWGGYTF. The rearrangement links TRBV5-8 to TRBJ1-2; D ambiguous. The CDR3 runs to 13 residues. The V gene's germline CDR1 is SGHTS and CDR2 YDEGEE. Trimming pared 1 base from V and 7 bases from J, leaving 11 bases between.

This clonotype was seen only a few times. This chain uses TRBV29-1 with TRBJ2-3; D is unclear. The CDR3 has 12 amino acids. Looked up from germline, CDR1 is SQVTM and CDR2 is ANQGSEA. V was clipped by 7 bases and J by 6 bases, with 14 bases between them. The CDR3 here is CSARTFPDTQYF. In nucleotides, the CDR3 is TGCAGCGCCCGTACCTTTCCCGATACGCAGTATTTT.

The J gene is TRBJ2-7, the V gene TRBV6-5, with D perhaps matching TRBD1 or TRBD2 (5 bases each). Germline assignment: CDR1 MNHEY and CDR2 SVGAGI. V was cut by 4 bases and J by 3 bases, with 19 bases left in between. The CDR3 totals 16 residues. CDR3 coding DNA: TGTGCCAGCAGTTCCGGGGCGTGGGGGACCCACTACGAGCAGTACTTC. Encoded protein: CASSSGAWGTHYEQYF.

The genes are TRBV5-6 and TRBJ2-5; 13 bases are a match to TRBD2. CDR3 size: 17 residues. J was trimmed by 1 base and V by 3 bases; bases with no gene match: 6. CDR1 SGHDT and CDR2 YYEEEE come from the germline V gene. DNA for the CDR3: TGTGCCAGCAGCTGGCGACTAGCGGGAGGCCCCCAAGAGACCCAGTACTTC. Amino acids: CASSWRLAGGPQETQYF.

V gene TRBV11-1 combines with J gene TRBJ2-1, with TRBD2 identical over 13 bases. This CDR3 has 19 amino acids. Germline V gene data show CDR1 as SGHAT and CDR2 as FQDESV (reference sequence). Germline trimming cut 5 bases from V and 1 base from J; bases unmatched to any gene: 11. The CDR3 reads CASSDPGLAGAWSYNEQFF. DNA of the CDR3: TGTGCCAGCAGCGATCCTGGACTAGCGGGAGCGTGGTCCTACAATGAGCAGTTCTTC. Supplemented by reference TRBV11-1 and TRBJ2-1, the full variable domain reads EAEVAQSPRYKITEKSQAVAFWCDPISGHATLYWYRQILGQGPELLVQFQDESVVDDSQLPKDRFSAERLKGVDSTLKIQPAELGDSAMYLCASSDPGLAGAWSYNEQFFGPGTRLTVL.

The rearrangement links TRBV20-1 to TRBJ1-5; D gene uncertain. Trimming pared 4 bases from V and 4 bases from J, leaving 11 bases between. CDR1 and CDR2 (germline): DFQATT, SNEGSKA (reference sequence). The CDR3 length is 13 residues. The CDR3 sequence is CSAKVWGNQPQHF. The DNA of the CDR3 is TGCAGTGCTAAAGTGTGGGGAAATCAGCCCCAGCATTTT.